These 32 T cell receptor beta chains share one sample of origin, sequenced in a study of identical twins. TCRdb processed the 5' RACE reads anew with MiXCR; each CDR3 protein has one entry. This sample has 350,000 to 600,000 distinct CDR3 sequences, with 12% to 15% found just once. The sample also formed part of further work on yellow fever vaccine responses in identical twins.

Input material: CD4+ T cells sorted from blood. The receptors here all came from a woman between 18 and 29 years old in good health.

The V call is TRBV9, the J call TRBJ2-3; 10 nucleotides line up with TRBD1. V lost 2 bases to trimming and J lost 6 bases; unmatched junction nucleotides: 6. The CDR3 has 15 residues. Germline CDR1 SGDLS, CDR2 YYNGEE. CDR3 protein: CASSVGTGVADTQYF. DNA for the CDR3: TGTGCCAGCAGCGTTGGGACAGGGGTGGCGGATACGCAGTATTTT.

This clonotype appeared a few times. V is TRBV29-1 and J is TRBJ2-3; 9 bases are a match to TRBD2. V lost 6 bases, J lost 5 bases, and 6 bases stayed unmatched. Germline CDR1 and CDR2: SQVTM and ANQGSEA. This CDR3 contains 13 residues. The DNA of the CDR3 is TGCAGCGTCGGGACTAGCCGCAGAGATACGCAGTATTTT. This sequence encodes CSVGTSRRDTQYF.

The chain links TRBV7-9 to TRBJ2-1; 13 bases match TRBD2. Looked up from germline, CDR1 is SEHNR and CDR2 is FQNEAQ (reference sequence). The length of the CDR3 is 16 residues. With V trimmed by 4 bases and J by 8 bases, 8 bases remained unmatched. This CDR3 reads CASSYQTSGGSDEQFF. CDR3 in DNA: TGTGCCAGCAGCTACCAGACTAGCGGGGGGTCTGATGAGCAGTTCTTC.

J is TRBJ2-5 and V is TRBV7-8; D is undetermined. The V end was cut by 5 bases, the J end by 0 bases, with 16 bases between. CDR3 length: 16 amino acids. Germline lookup yields CDR1 SGHVS and CDR2 FQNEAQ. CDR3: CASSRYSGGYQETQYF. DNA for the CDR3: TGTGCCAGCAGCCGATACTCGGGCGGTTACCAAGAGACCCAGTACTTC.

This clonotype was seen only a few times. The CDR3 region is CASSSSRSRRQETQYF. CDR3 bases: TGCGCCAGCAGCTCTTCTAGATCACGCCGTCAAGAGACCCAGTACTTC. This rearrangement joins TRBV5-1 to TRBJ2-5, with D unresolved. V gave up 3 bases and J gave up 2 bases, with 17 bases separating them. The CDR3 has 16 amino acids. The germline gives CDR1 SGHRS, CDR2 YFSETQ. Full variable domain (remainder filled in from reference TRBV5-1 and TRBJ2-5): KAGVTQTPRYLIKTRGQQVTLSCSPISGHRSVSWYQQTPGQGLQFLFEYFSETQRNKGNFPGRFSGRQFSNSRSEMNVSTLELGDSALYLCASSSSRSRRQETQYFGPGTRLLVL.

A few counts support this clonotype. The chain has TRBV5-6 and TRBJ2-3; tentatively, D is TRBD2 (6 bases). The CDR3 has 17 amino acids. CDR1 and CDR2 from the germline V gene are SGHDT and YYEEEE. V lost 7 bases and J 2 bases, leaving 23 bases between the germline ends. CDR3 DNA sequence: TGTGCCAGCCATGGAGGGTTCGAGCTAGATACCACAGATACGCAGTATTTT. It is translated as CASHGGFELDTTDTQYF.

This clonotype was observed a single time. The rearrangement uses TRBV12-5 and TRBJ2-1; 7 bases are shared with TRBD2. CDR3 length: 15 amino acids. CDR1 LGHNT and CDR2 FRNRAP come from the germline V gene. The V gene end was trimmed by 1 base and the J gene end by 3 bases; junction bases not matched to a gene: 3. The CDR3 sequence: CASGLASSGYNEQFF. The CDR3 DNA sequence: TGTGCTAGTGGTTTGGCGTCTAGCGGCTACAATGAGCAGTTCTTC.

In this sample, this clonotype turned up many times. This chain connects TRBV5-1 to TRBJ2-7; 7 nucleotides line up with TRBD1. The CDR3 length is 13 residues. CDR1 SGHRS and CDR2 YFSETQ come from the germline V gene. V dropped 1 base and J dropped 2; count of bases not matched to a gene: 0. The CDR3 here is CASSLTGAYEQYF. The DNA of the CDR3 is TGCGCCAGCAGCTTGACAGGGGCCTACGAGCAGTACTTC.

The chain links TRBV7-2 to TRBJ2-5; TRBD2 might be the D (5 bases). V lost 2 bases, J lost 4 bases, and 14 bases lay in between. CDR3 length equals 15 residues. In germline, CDR1 is SGHTA, CDR2 FQGNSA. The CDR3 is CASSLMVLAGETQYF. The CDR3 DNA reads as TGTGCCAGCAGCTTAATGGTCCTAGCCGGAGAGACCCAGTACTTC.

This clonotype was seen more than once but under ten times. J is TRBJ1-1 and V is TRBV20-1; D remains ambiguous. CDR1 and CDR2 from the germline V gene are DFQATT and SNEGSKA (reference sequence). Trimming left V 1 base short and J 0 bases short, with 12 bases between. CDR3 length: 15 amino acids. The CDR3 DNA reads as TGCAGTGCTAGAGTCCGCGGCCATATGAACACTGAAGCTTTCTTT. It codes for CSARVRGHMNTEAFF.

The chain is built from TRBV3-1 and TRBJ2-2; D call uncertain. The CDR3 loop spans 16 amino acids. V gave up 7 bases and J gave up 1 base, with 16 bases separating them. The germline CDR1 and CDR2 sequences are LGHDT and YNNKEL (reference sequence). The CDR3 bases are TGTGCCAGCACCCTCATTTCTAGTGGGAACACCGGGGAGCTGTTTTTT. Translating gives CASTLISSGNTGELFF. Together with reference TRBV3-1 and TRBJ2-2, the CDR3 gives the full variable domain: DTAVSQTPKYLVTQMGNDKSIKCEQNLGHDTMYWYKQDSKKFLKIMFSYNNKELIINETVPNRFSPKSPDKAHLNLHINSLELGDSAVYFCASTLISSGNTGELFFGEGSRLTVL.

The chain recombines TRBV7-2 with TRBJ2-2; tentatively, D is TRBD1 (8 bases). Trimming cost V 4 bases and J 16 bases, with 19 bases left between them. From germline, CDR1 is SGHTA and CDR2 FQGNSA. The CDR3 is made up of 13 amino acids. CDR3 coding DNA: TGTGCCAGCAGCTGGGAGGGACAGGCCCTGGGGTTTTTT. Residues: CASSWEGQALGFF.

The chain uses TRBV7-9 and TRBJ2-1, with TRBD2 matching 9 bases. CDR1 SEHNR and CDR2 FQNEAQ come from the germline V gene (reference sequence). The CDR3 covers 16 residues. Trimming at V came to 5 bases and at J to 1 base, leaving 6 bases not matched to a gene. The CDR3 bases are TGTGCCAGCAGCAAGACTAGCGGTGAATCCTACAATGAGCAGTTCTTC. Protein product: CASSKTSGESYNEQFF. Complete variable domain (other parts from reference TRBV7-9 and TRBJ2-1): DTGVSQNPRHKITKRGQNVTFRCDPISEHNRLYWYRQTLGQGPEFLTYFQNEAQLEKSRLLSDRFSAERPKGSFSTLEIQRTEQGDSAMYLCASSKTSGESYNEQFFGPGTRLTVL.

This clonotype was observed a handful of times. This chain uses TRBV3-1 with TRBJ2-1, with 10 positions matching TRBD2. The V gene end was trimmed by 1 base and the J gene end by 4 bases; junction bases not matched to a gene: 7. The CDR3 loop spans 17 amino acids. The germline gives CDR1 LGHDT, CDR2 YNNKEL (reference sequence). The CDR3 coding sequence is TGTGCCAGCAGCCAAGGTATGCTAGCGGGGGATTACAATGAGCAGTTCTTC. This translates into CASSQGMLAGDYNEQFF.

There are a few counts of this clonotype. The chain recombines TRBV30 with TRBJ1-1; D perhaps matches TRBD1 (5 bases). This CDR3 contains 13 residues. Trimming removed 4 bases at V and 0 bases at J, with 9 bases between. Germline loops: CDR1 GTSNPN, CDR2 SVGIG (reference sequence). CDR3 DNA sequence: TGTGCCTGGACGACGGGGCTGAACACTGAAGCTTTCTTT. It yields the protein CAWTTGLNTEAFF.

This clonotype was recorded a few times. The J gene is TRBJ2-3, the V gene TRBV20-1; D perhaps matches TRBD2 (5 bases). V was trimmed by 2 bases and J by 6 bases, leaving 15 bases between them. This CDR3 is 14 amino acids long. The germline gives CDR1 DFQATT, CDR2 SNEGSKA (reference sequence). This chain's CDR3 is CSARSPLGGDTQYF. The CDR3 DNA sequence: TGCAGTGCTAGATCGCCACTAGGCGGGGATACGCAGTATTTT.

This clonotype occurred many times. This chain links TRBV5-1 with TRBJ2-2, with D hard to call. There are 13 residues in the CDR3. Looked up from germline, CDR1 is SGHRS and CDR2 is YFSETQ. Between the trimmed V and J ends, which lost 0 bases and 3 bases, there was a span of 3 bases. CDR3 coding DNA: TGCGCCAGCAGCTTGGCGGACACCGGGGAGCTGTTTTTT. Translation gives CASSLADTGELFF.

This clonotype was seen a handful of times. The chain couples TRBV7-2 to TRBJ1-2; TRBD1 matches at 8 bases. The CDR3 sequence is 15 residues long. J gave up 7 bases and V 1 base, and 8 bases lay outside the gene matches. Germline V gives CDR1 SGHTA, CDR2 FQGNSA. CDR3 bases: TGTGCCAGCAGCTTAGAACCAGGGGGCGTAGGTGGCTACACCTTC. This codes for CASSLEPGGVGGYTF. Full variable domain (rest looked up from reference TRBV7-2 and TRBJ1-2): GAGVSQSPSNKVTEKGKDVELRCDPISGHTALYWYRQSLGQGLEFLIYFQGNSAPDKSGLPSDRFSAERTGGSVSTLTIQRTQQEDSAVYLCASSLEPGGVGGYTFGSGTRLTVV.

The V and J genes are TRBV19 and TRBJ1-2, with D unclear. The CDR3 is made up of 15 amino acids. The germline V gene encodes CDR1 LNHDA and CDR2 SQIVND (reference sequence). V lost 3 bases, J lost 4 bases, and 15 bases lay in between. The CDR3 loop reads CASSMGLEGIYGYTF. The DNA for the CDR3 is TGTGCCAGTAGTATGGGTCTGGAAGGAATCTATGGCTACACCTTC.

The chain is built from TRBV5-8 and TRBJ1-5, with D hard to call. V shed 7 bases and J shed 5 bases, with 13 bases lying between them. In germline, CDR1 is SGHTS, CDR2 YDEGEE. The CDR3 runs to 13 residues. The CDR3 spells CASARLKDQPQHF. CDR3 DNA sequence: TGTGCCAGCGCACGACTTAAGGATCAGCCCCAGCATTTT.

The CDR3 coding sequence is TGTGCCAGCACCCTAGGACGTTACAATGAGCAGTTCTTC. Protein product: CASTLGRYNEQFF. The V and J genes are TRBV28 and TRBJ2-1, with D unclear. The CDR3 contains 13 residues. Deletions cut 7 bases from V and 4 bases from J, with 11 bases between. Germline CDR1 and CDR2: MDHEN and SYDVKM. The full variable domain, rest sourced from reference TRBV28 and TRBJ2-1, is DVKVTQSSRYLVKRTGEKVFLECVQDMDHENMFWYRQDPGLGLRLIYFSYDVKMKEKGDIPEGYSVSREKKERFSLILESASTNQTSMYLCASTLGRYNEQFFGPGTRLTVL.

As for this clonotype: One end of the junction is discordant with germline, which a read error may explain. The chain combines TRBV12-3 or TRBV12-4 with TRBJ1-1, with D possibly TRBD1 on 5 matching bases. There are 14 residues in the CDR3. The CDR3 sequence is CASSRQSLNTETFF. The CDR3 bases are TGTGCCAGCAGTAGACAGAGTCTGAACACTGAAACTTTCTTT.

The chain joins TRBV7-2 to TRBJ2-2, with 9 bases matching TRBD1. This CDR3 spans 16 amino acids. Trimming at V came to 5 bases and at J to 5 bases, leaving 9 bases not matched to a gene. In germline, CDR1 is SGHTA, CDR2 FQGNSA. As DNA, the CDR3 is TGTGCCAGCAGCGTAACAGGGGGCGTAGGGACCGGGGAGCTGTTTTTT. Amino acids: CASSVTGGVGTGELFF.

This clonotype came up a few times. This chain joins TRBV20-1 and TRBJ1-6; D is undetermined. Trimming stripped 5 bases from V and 5 bases from J, with 16 bases between. This CDR3 region has 15 residues. CDR1 is DFQATT, CDR2 SNEGSKA, per germline (reference sequence). The CDR3, as DNA: TGCAGTGCTGTTACGTCTGGGCTGAATAATTCACCCCTCCACTTT. Residues: CSAVTSGLNNSPLHF.

A few counts support this clonotype. V and J are TRBV12-3 or TRBV12-4 and TRBJ2-7; weak D call: TRBD2 (6 bases). The CDR3 has 17 residues. V lost 7 bases and J lost 5, with 27 bases in between. As DNA, the CDR3 is TGTGCCAGCAATCTAGGGACGGGCGCTCTTACGGGGGACGAGCAGTACTTC. Translating it yields CASNLGTGALTGDEQYF.

This clonotype has a count of ten or more. The gene calls are TRBV29-1 and TRBJ2-3; D might be TRBD2 (6 bases). Germline V gene lookup returns CDR1 SQVTM and CDR2 ANQGSEA. The CDR3 contains 12 residues. V lost 8 bases and J 0 bases, leaving 9 bases between the germline ends. The CDR3 here is CSHGTSTDTQYF. CDR3 sequence (DNA): TGCAGCCACGGGACTAGCACAGATACGCAGTATTTT.

This clonotype was counted many times. DNA for the CDR3: TGTGCCAGCAGCTCGAGCGGGGCCTACAATGAGCAGTTCTTC. Translating gives CASSSSGAYNEQFF. The genes are TRBV6-2 or TRBV6-3 and TRBJ2-1, with TRBD2 matching 7 bases. The V gene end was trimmed by 6 bases and the J gene end by 2 bases; junction bases not matched to a gene: 4. Germline V lookup: CDR1 MNHEY, CDR2 SVGEGT. CDR3 length: 14 amino acids.

This clonotype was seen only once. The J gene is TRBJ1-5, the V gene TRBV12-3 or TRBV12-4; 7 bases align to TRBD1. CDR3 size: 15 residues. With V trimmed by 2 bases and J by 2 bases, 3 bases remained unmatched. The DNA of the CDR3 is TGTGCCAGCAGTTTACTAGGGGGCGGCAATCAGCCCCAGCATTTT. Its translation is CASSLLGGGNQPQHF.

This clonotype has more than one count but fewer than ten. V is TRBV5-6 and J is TRBJ1-1; no clear D gene. Trimming pared 0 bases from V and 0 bases from J, leaving 12 bases between. Germline lookup yields CDR1 SGHDT and CDR2 YYEEEE. This CDR3 spans 16 amino acids. CDR3 protein: CASSLAVGNMNTEAFF. The DNA for the CDR3 is TGTGCCAGCAGCTTGGCCGTCGGCAATATGAACACTGAAGCTTTCTTT.

V and J are TRBV7-9 and TRBJ2-7; TRBD1 is a possible D gene (6 bases). The CDR3 loop spans 12 amino acids. CDR1 is SEHNR and CDR2 is FQNEAQ in the germline V gene (reference sequence). Trimming pared 5 bases from V and 6 bases from J, leaving 11 bases between. CDR3 bases: TGTGCCAGCAGCCAGGACAGCCTCGAGCAGTACTTC. Translation: CASSQDSLEQYF.

The sample holds a few counts of this clonotype. The V and J genes are TRBV7-2 and TRBJ2-7, with D maybe TRBD2 (5 bases). Germline CDR1 reads SGHTA; CDR2 reads FQGNSA. Trimming cost V 5 bases and J 5 bases, with 16 bases left between them. The CDR3 extends over 14 amino acids. This CDR3 is CASSTLGLGNEQYF. The DNA of the CDR3 is TGTGCCAGCAGCACACTAGGGCTGGGCAACGAGCAGTACTTC.

This clonotype was counted a few times. This sequence joins TRBV29-1 and TRBJ2-3, with D possibly TRBD1 on 7 matching bases. Looked up from germline, CDR1 is SQVTM and CDR2 is ANQGSEA. The CDR3 loop spans 14 amino acids. The germline V and J ends were trimmed by 8 bases and 0 bases, with 15 bases remaining between them. The CDR3 reads CSSRPGGSTDTQYF. As DNA, the CDR3 is TGCAGCTCCCGACCAGGGGGGAGCACAGATACGCAGTATTTT.